Each of the 9 T cell receptor beta chains below was sequenced from the same sample in a study of T cell repertoires in cytomegalovirus infection. From the reads, TCRdb called clonotypes with MiXCR, one entry per CDR3 protein. The data contain roughly 600,000 distinct CDR3 sequences, 20% to 25% of them seen just once; the ten biggest clones take up roughly 8%. Sequencing was carried out using CD8+ T cells from PBMCs. All receptors come from a human donor in good health (CMV status not recorded). Some clones in this sample may be carry-over from other donors' samples.

This rearrangement joins TRBV7-9 to TRBJ1-1, with D possibly TRBD1 on 5 matching bases. CDR3 length: 13 residues. Trimming removed 5 bases from V and 8 bases from J, with 15 bases in between. Germline lookup yields CDR1 SEHNR and CDR2 FQNEAQ (reference sequence). The CDR3 reads CASSPSLTEEAFF. CDR3 DNA: TGTGCCAGCAGCCCCTCCTTGACAGAAGAAGCTTTCTTT.

This chain connects TRBV6-2 or TRBV6-3 to TRBJ2-7; TRBD1 matches 7 bases. The CDR3 has 14 amino acids. Germline CDR1 MNHEY, CDR2 SVGEGT. The J segment lost 1 base and the V segment lost 7 bases, leaving 7 bases of the junction unmatched. The chain's CDR3 is CASTNRGRSYEQYV. The CDR3 region has the DNA TGTGCCAGCACCAACAGGGGACGGTCCTACGAGCAGTACGTC.

The chain recombines TRBV6-2 or TRBV6-3 with TRBJ2-1; D is perhaps TRBD2 (6 bases). The V end lost 7 bases, the J end lost 0 bases, and 13 bases lay between the germline ends. The V gene's germline CDR1 is MNHEY and CDR2 SVGEGT. The CDR3 sequence is 15 residues long. Here the CDR3 reads CASTLGRSSYNEQFF. The DNA for the CDR3 is TGTGCCAGCACCCTGGGGAGGAGCTCCTACAATGAGCAGTTCTTC.

This clonotype was recorded at least ten times. The V and J genes are TRBV7-9 and TRBJ2-4, with TRBD1 matching 7 bases. With 6 bases clipped from V and 5 bases from J, the junction kept 7 bases outside the gene matches. Germline CDR1 and CDR2: SEHNR and FQNEAQ (reference sequence). The length of the CDR3 is 14 residues. The CDR3, as DNA: TGTGCCAGCAGGTTCCGGGACAGCCAAAACATTCAGTACTTC. Protein: CASRFRDSQNIQYF.

This clonotype has at least ten counts. V is TRBV7-9 and J is TRBJ1-2; D perhaps matches TRBD1 (6 bases). The CDR3 has 15 amino acids. V lost 3 bases to trimming and J lost 4 bases, with 15 bases between them. Germline V gene lookup returns CDR1 SEHNR and CDR2 FQNEAQ (reference sequence). This chain's CDR3 is CASSFRDTVSYGYTF. CDR3 DNA sequence: TGTGCCAGCAGCTTCCGGGACACGGTTAGCTATGGCTACACCTTC.

This clonotype was counted a few times. The chain joins TRBV12-3 or TRBV12-4 to TRBJ1-6, with 7 bases matching TRBD1. V was clipped by 6 bases and J by 5 bases; unmatched bases: 4. The CDR3 consists of 14 residues. CDR3 bases: TGTGCCAGCAGGATCAGGGGGGATAATTCACCCCTCCACTTT. The encoded protein is CASRIRGDNSPLHF.

This clonotype was counted many times. V and J are TRBV7-6 and TRBJ2-5, with D possibly being TRBD2 (6 bases). Trimming took off 4 bases at V and 2 bases at J, with 17 bases between the two ends. CDR1 and CDR2 from the germline V gene are SGHVS and FNYEAQ. This CDR3 region has 16 residues. The CDR3 here is CASSSGGAPWQETQYF. The CDR3 nucleotides read TGTGCCAGCAGCTCCGGGGGAGCCCCGTGGCAAGAGACCCAGTACTTC.

There are many counts of this clonotype. The rearrangement links TRBV25-1 to TRBJ1-2; D unresolved. The CDR3 totals 15 residues. V dropped 3 bases and J dropped 7 bases, with 18 bases sitting between them. Germline V CDR1 and CDR2: MGHDK, SYGVNS. The CDR3 bases are TGTGCCAGCAGTGAGCAGGCCACCTCTCCCCGTGGCTACACCTTC. Encoded protein: CASSEQATSPRGYTF.

In this sample, this clonotype turned up once. This may stem from a read error, because a much larger clone lies one nucleotide away. The chain employs TRBV7-2 and TRBJ2-1; 12 nucleotides line up with TRBD2. The J call may not be correct, given that the DNA end is closer to TRBJ2-7. The CDR3 runs to 18 residues. CDR1 is SGHTA, CDR2 FQGNSA, per germline. CDR3 region: CASSLEGLAGGHYNEQYF. The CDR3 nucleotides are TGTGCCAGCAGCTTAGAAGGGCTAGCGGGGGGGCACTACAATGAGCAGTACTTC.